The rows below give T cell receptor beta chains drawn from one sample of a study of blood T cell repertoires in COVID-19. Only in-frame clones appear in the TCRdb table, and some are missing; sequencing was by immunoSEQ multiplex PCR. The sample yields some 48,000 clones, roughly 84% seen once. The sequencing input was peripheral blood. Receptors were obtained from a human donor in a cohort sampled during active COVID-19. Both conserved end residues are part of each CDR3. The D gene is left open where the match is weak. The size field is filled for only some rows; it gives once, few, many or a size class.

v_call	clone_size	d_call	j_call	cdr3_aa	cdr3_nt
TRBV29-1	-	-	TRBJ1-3	CSVVFPRTVASGNTIYF	TGCAGCGTTGTGTTCCCCCGGACAGTCGCCTCTGGAAACACCATATATTTT
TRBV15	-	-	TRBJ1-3	CATSRSTISAGNTIYF	TGTGCCACCAGCAGATCGACAATTTCGGCCGGAAACACCATATATTTT
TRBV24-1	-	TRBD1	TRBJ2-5	CATSTGGLGETQYF	TGTGCCACCAGTACAGGGGGATTGGGAGAGACCCAGTACTTC
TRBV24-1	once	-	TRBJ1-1	CATSDLRGMNTEAFF	TGTGCCACCAGTGATTTGCGGGGAATGAACACTGAAGCTTTCTTT
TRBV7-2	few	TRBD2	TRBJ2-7	CASSLEREGAEQYF	TGTGCCAGCAGCTTAGAGCGGGAGGGTGCCGAGCAGTACTTC
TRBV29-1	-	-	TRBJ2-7	CSPKVMAGASSYEQYF	TGCAGCCCCAAGGTTATGGCAGGGGCAAGCTCCTACGAGCAGTACTTC
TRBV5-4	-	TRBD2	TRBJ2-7	CASGNSLAGGPGEQYF	TGTGCCAGCGGAAACTCACTAGCGGGAGGGCCGGGAGAGCAGTACTTC
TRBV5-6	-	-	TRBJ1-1	CASSTDRLEAFF	TGTGCCAGCAGCACAGACAGGCTTGAAGCTTTCTTT
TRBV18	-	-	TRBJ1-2	CASSPRTLDGYTF	TGTGCCAGCTCACCAAGGACTCTCGATGGCTACACCTTC
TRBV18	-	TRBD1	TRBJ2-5	CASSPPGQGAGETQYF	TGTGCCAGCTCACCACCGGGACAGGGGGCAGGGGAGACCCAGTACTTC
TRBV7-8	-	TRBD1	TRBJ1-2	CASSLQGAQPSGYTF	TGTGCCAGCAGCCTCCAGGGGGCGCAGCCGTCTGGCTACACCTTC
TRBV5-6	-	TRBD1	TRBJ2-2	CASSFPTGDHAGELFF	TGTGCCAGCAGCTTCCCGACAGGGGATCATGCCGGGGAGCTGTTTTTT
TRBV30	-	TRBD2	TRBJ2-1	CAWSTTSGSNEQFF	TGTGCCTGGAGCACGACTAGCGGGAGCAATGAGCAGTTCTTC
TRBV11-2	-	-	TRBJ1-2	CASSLAGGGVYGYTF	TGTGCCAGCAGCTTAGCCGGAGGAGGAGTTTATGGCTACACCTTC
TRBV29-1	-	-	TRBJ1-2	CSVESERRGNYGYTF	TGCAGCGTTGAATCGGAAAGGAGGGGTAACTATGGCTACACCTTC
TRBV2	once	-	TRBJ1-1	CASSIDRLNTEAFF	TGTGCCAGCAGCATAGACAGGCTGAACACTGAAGCTTTCTTT
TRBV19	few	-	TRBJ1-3	CASRRQPYSGNTIYF	TGTGCCAGTCGAAGACAGCCTTACTCTGGAAACACCATATATTTT
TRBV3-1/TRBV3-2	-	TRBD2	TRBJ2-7	CASSRLAGGTYEQYF	TGTGCCAGCAGCCGCCTGGCGGGAGGTACCTACGAGCAGTACTTC
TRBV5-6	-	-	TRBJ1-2	CASSLDTGSYGYTF	TGTGCCAGCAGCCTAGATACAGGGAGCTATGGCTACACCTTC
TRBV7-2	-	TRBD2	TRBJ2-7	CASTKGGLGAYEQYF	TGTGCCAGCACCAAAGGGGGACTAGGTGCCTACGAGCAGTACTTC
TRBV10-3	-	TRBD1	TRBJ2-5	CAISEGPGQGARGLETQYF	TGTGCCATCAGTGAGGGACCGGGACAGGGGGCGCGAGGTTTGGAGACCCAGTACTTC
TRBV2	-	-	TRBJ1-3	CASSEQGGNTIYF	TGTGCCAGCAGTGAACAGGGTGGAAACACCATATATTTT
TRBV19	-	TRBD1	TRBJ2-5	CASSANRGAETQYF	TGTGCCAGTAGTGCTAACAGGGGTGCGGAGACCCAGTACTTC
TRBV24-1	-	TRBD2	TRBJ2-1	CATSTPGTSGNWGQFF	TGTGCCACCAGTACCCCCGGGACTAGCGGGAATTGGGGGCAGTTCTTC
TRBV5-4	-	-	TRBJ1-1	CASSSTVHSNTEAFF	TGTGCCAGCAGCTCGACAGTGCACTCGAACACTGAAGCTTTCTTT
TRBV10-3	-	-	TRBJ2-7	CAISEVRGSYEQYF	TGTGCCATCAGTGAGGTGCGGGGATCCTACGAGCAGTACTTC
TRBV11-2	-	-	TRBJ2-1	CASSTRRDGNTYNEQFF	TGTGCCAGCAGCACAAGGCGCGACGGGAATACCTACAATGAGCAGTTCTTC
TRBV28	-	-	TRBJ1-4	CASSQDSEDEKLFF	TGTGCCAGCAGTCAGGACAGCGAAGATGAAAAACTGTTTTTT
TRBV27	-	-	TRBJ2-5	CASSLSGGAEETQYF	TGTGCCAGCAGTTTATCCGGAGGGGCAGAAGAGACCCAGTACTTC
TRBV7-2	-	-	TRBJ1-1	CASSLEDTEAFF	TGTGCCAGCAGCTTGGAGGACACTGAAGCTTTCTTT
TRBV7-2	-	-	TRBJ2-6	CASSLARTTSGANVLTF	TGTGCCAGCAGCTTAGCGCGCACTACCTCTGGGGCCAACGTCCTGACTTTC
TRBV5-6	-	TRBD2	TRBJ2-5	CASSFGTSGSTWTQETQYF	TGTGCCAGCAGCTTTGGGACTAGCGGGTCTACATGGACGCAAGAGACCCAGTACTTC
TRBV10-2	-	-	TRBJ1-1	CASSELLSEAFF	TGCGCCAGCAGTGAGCTCCTGTCTGAAGCTTTCTTT
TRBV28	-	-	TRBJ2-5	CASRRGFRETQYF	TGTGCCAGCAGACGAGGGTTCAGGGAGACCCAGTACTTC
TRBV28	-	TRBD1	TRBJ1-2	CASSPPGTGLIYGYTF	TGTGCCAGCAGTCCGCCGGGGACAGGGTTGATCTATGGCTACACCTTC
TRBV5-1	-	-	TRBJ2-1	CASNEGGAYNEQFF	TGCGCCAGCAATGAGGGGGGGGCCTACAATGAGCAGTTCTTC
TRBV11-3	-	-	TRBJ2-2	CASSSPAGQAGELFF	TGTGCCAGCAGCTCCCCAGCGGGACAGGCCGGGGAGCTGTTTTTT
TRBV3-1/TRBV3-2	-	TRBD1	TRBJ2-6	CASTDRAPGANVLTF	TGTGCCAGTACGGACAGGGCACCTGGGGCCAACGTCCTGACTTTC
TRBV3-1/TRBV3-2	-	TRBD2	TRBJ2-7	CASSQVPAGEGEQYF	TGTGCCAGCAGCCAAGTTCCAGCGGGAGAGGGCGAGCAGTACTTC
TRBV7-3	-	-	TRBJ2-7	CASSRFGGASYEQYF	TGTGCCAGCAGCCGTTTCGGAGGGGCGTCCTACGAGCAGTACTTC
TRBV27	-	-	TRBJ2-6	CASSLKPGARLTF	TGTGCCAGCAGTCTAAAACCAGGGGCCCGACTGACTTTC
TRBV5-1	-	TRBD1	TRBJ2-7	CASSLTKSGTAPYEQYF	TGCGCCAGCAGCCTTACAAAGTCCGGGACAGCACCCTACGAGCAGTACTTC